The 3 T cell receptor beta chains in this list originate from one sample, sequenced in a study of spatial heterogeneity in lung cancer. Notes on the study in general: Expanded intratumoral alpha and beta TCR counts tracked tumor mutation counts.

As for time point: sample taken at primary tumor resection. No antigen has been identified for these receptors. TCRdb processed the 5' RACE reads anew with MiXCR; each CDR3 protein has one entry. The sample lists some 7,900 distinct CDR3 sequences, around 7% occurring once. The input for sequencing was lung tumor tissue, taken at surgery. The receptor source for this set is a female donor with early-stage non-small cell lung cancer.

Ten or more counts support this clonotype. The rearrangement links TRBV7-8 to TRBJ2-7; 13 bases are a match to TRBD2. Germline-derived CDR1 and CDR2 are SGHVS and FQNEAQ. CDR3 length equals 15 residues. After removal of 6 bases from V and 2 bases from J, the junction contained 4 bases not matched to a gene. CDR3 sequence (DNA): TGTGCCAGCAGACTAGCGGGAGGGCCCACCTACGAGCAGTACTTC. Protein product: CASRLAGGPTYEQYF.

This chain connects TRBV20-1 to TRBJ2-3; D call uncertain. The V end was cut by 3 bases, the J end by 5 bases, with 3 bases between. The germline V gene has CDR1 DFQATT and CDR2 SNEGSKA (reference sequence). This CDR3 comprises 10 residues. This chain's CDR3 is CSASRDTQYF. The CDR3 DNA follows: TGCAGTGCTAGTCGAGATACGCAGTATTTT.

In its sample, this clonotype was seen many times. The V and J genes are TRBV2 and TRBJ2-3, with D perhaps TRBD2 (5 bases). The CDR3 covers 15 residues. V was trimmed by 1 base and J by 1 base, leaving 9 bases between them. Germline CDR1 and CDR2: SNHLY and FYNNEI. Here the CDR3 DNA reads TGTGCCAGCAGTGAAGGTGGCGGGCGCACAGATACGCAGTATTTT. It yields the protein CASSEGGGRTDTQYF.